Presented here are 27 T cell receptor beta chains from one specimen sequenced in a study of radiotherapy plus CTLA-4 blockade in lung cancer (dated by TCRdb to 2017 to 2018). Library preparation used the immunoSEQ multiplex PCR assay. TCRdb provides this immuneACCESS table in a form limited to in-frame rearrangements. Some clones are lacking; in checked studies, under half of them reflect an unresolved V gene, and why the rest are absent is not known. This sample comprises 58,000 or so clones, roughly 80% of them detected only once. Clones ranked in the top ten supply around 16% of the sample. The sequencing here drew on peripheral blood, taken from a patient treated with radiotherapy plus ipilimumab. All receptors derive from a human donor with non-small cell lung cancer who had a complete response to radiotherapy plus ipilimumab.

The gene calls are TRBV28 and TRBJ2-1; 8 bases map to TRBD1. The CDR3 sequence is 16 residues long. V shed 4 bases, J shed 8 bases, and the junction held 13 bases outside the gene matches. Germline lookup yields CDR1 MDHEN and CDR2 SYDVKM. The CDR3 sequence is CASSSPRTGLSDEQFF. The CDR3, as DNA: TGTGCCAGCAGTTCCCCCCGGACAGGGTTATCCGATGAGCAGTTCTTC.

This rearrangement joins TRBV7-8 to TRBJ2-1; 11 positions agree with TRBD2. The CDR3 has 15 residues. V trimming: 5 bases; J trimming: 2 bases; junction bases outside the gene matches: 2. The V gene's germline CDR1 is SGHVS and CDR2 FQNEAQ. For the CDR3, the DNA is TGTGCCAGCAGCCTTAGCGGGAGGGCCTACAATGAGCAGTTCTTC. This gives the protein CASSLSGRAYNEQFF. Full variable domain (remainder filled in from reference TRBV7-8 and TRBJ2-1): GAGVSQSPRYKVAKRGQDVALRCDPISGHVSLFWYQQALGQGPEFLTYFQNEAQLDKSGLPSDRFFAERPEGSVSTLKIQRTQQEDSAVYLCASSLSGRAYNEQFFGPGTRLTVL.

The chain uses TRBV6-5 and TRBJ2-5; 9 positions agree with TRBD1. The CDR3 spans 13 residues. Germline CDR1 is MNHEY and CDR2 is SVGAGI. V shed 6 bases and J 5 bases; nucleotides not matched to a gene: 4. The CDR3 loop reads CASSDRGLETQYF. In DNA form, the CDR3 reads TGTGCCAGCAGCGACAGGGGGTTGGAGACCCAGTACTTC.

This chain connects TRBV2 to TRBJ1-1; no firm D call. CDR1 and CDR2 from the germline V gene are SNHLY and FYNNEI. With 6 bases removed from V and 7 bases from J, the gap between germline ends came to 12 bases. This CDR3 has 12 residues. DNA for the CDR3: TGTGCCAGCAGGTGGGGAGGCGATGAAGCTTTCTTT. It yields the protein CASRWGGDEAFF.

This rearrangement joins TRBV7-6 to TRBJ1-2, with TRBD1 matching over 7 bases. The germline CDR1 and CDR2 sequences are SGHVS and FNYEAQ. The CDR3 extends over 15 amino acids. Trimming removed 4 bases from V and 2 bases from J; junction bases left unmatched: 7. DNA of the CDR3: TGTGCCAGCAGCTACCGACAGGGAATGAACTATGGCTACACCTTC. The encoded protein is CASSYRQGMNYGYTF.

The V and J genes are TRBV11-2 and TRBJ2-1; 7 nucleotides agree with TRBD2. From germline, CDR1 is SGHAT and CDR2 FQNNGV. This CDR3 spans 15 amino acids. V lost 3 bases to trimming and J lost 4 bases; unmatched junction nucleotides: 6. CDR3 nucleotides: TGTGCCAGCAGCTTTACCGAGCGGGGTTACAATGAGCAGTTCTTC. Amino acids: CASSFTERGYNEQFF.

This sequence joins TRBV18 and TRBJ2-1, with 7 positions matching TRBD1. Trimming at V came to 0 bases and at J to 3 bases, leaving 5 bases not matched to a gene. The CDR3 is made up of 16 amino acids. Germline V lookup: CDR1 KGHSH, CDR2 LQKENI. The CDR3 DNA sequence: TGTGCCAGCTCACCACCTGGGACAGCCGACTACAATGAGCAGTTCTTC. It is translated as CASSPPGTADYNEQFF.

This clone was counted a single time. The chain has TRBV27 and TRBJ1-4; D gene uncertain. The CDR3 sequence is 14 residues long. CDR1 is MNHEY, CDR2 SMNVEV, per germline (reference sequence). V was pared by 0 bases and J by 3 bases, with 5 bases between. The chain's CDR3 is CASSLSVSNEKLFF. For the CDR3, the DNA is TGTGCCAGCAGTTTATCCGTGTCTAATGAAAAACTGTTTTTT. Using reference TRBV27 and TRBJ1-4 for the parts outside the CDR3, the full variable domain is EAQVTQNPRYLITVTGKKLTVTCSQNMNHEYMSWYRQDPGLGLRQIYYSMNVEVTDKGDVPEGYKVSRKEKRNFPLILESPSPNQTSLYFCASSLSVSNEKLFFGSGTQLSVL.

Written as DNA, the CDR3 is TGTGCCTGGTTCGGGAATCGACGACTCTCATATGGCTACACCTTC. It specifies CAWFGNRRLSYGYTF. The rearrangement joins TRBV30 to TRBJ1-2; the D is unclear. Germline CDR1 and CDR2: GTSNPN and SVGIG (reference sequence). Trimming pared 5 bases from V and 5 bases from J, leaving 21 bases between. There are 15 residues in the CDR3.

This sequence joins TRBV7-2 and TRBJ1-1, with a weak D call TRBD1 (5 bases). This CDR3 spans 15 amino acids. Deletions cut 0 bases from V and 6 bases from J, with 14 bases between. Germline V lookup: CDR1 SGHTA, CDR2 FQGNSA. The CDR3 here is CASSLAPKDISEAFF. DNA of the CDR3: TGTGCCAGCAGCTTAGCTCCTAAGGACATCTCTGAAGCTTTCTTT.

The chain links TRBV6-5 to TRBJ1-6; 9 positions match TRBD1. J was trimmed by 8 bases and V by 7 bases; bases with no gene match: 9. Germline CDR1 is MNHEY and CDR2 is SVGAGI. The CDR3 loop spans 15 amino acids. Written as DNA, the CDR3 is TGTGCCAGCAAGGGAGGGGACAGGGCGTATTCACCCCTCCACTTT. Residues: CASKGGDRAYSPLHF.

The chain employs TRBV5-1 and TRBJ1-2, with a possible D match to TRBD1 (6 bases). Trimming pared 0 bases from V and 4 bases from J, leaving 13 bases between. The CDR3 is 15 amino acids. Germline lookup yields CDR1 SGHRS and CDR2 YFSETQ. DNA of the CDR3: TGCGCCAGCAGCTTGGAGTGGGGGCGAGGCTATGGCTACACCTTC. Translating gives CASSLEWGRGYGYTF.

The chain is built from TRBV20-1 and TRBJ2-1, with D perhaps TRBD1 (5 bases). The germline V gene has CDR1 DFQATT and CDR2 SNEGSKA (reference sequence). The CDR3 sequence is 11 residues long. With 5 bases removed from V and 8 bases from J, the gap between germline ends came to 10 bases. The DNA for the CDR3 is TGCAGTGCTTCGTCAGGGTATGAGCAGTTCTTC. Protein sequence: CSASSGYEQFF.

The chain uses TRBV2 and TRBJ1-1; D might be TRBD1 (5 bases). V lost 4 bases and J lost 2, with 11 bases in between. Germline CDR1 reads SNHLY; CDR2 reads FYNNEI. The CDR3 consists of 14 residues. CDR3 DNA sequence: TGTGCCAGCAGTGTTCAAGGGGCCAACACTGAAGCTTTCTTT. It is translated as CASSVQGANTEAFF.

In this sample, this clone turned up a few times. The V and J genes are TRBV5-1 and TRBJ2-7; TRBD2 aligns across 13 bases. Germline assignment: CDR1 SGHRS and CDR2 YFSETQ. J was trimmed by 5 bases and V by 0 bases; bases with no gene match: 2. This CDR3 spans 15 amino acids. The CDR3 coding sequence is TGCGCCAGCAGCTTGGGAGGACTAGCGGGAGACGAGCAGTACGTC. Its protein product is CASSLGGLAGDEQYV.

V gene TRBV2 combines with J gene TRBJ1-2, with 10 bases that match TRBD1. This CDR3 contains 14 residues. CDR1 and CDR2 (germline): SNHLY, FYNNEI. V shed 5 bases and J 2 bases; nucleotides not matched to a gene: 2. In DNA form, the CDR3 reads TGTGCCAGCAGTAAGGGACAGGGGAACTATGGCTACACCTTC. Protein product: CASSKGQGNYGYTF.

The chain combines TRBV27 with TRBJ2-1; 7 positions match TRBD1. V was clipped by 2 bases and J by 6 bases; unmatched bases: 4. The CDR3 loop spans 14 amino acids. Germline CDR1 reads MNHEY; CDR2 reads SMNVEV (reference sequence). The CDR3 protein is CASSLKGAGNEQFF. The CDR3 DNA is TGTGCCAGCAGTTTAAAGGGGGCGGGCAATGAGCAGTTCTTC.

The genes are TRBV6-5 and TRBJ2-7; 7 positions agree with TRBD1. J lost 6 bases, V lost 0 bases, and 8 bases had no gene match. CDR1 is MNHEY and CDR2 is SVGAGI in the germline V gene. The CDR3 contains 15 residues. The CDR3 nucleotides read TGTGCCAGCAGTTACTCAGGGGGCGCAGTCTCCGAGCAGTACTTC. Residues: CASSYSGGAVSEQYF.

For the CDR3, the DNA is TGTGCCAGCAGCTTAGCGCTATCCTACGAGCAGTACTTC. Its translation is CASSLALSYEQYF. The V call is TRBV7-9, the J call TRBJ2-7, with D unclear. The V end was cut by 0 bases, the J end by 1 base, with 4 bases between. This CDR3 is 13 amino acids long. Germline V CDR1 and CDR2: SEHNR, FQNEAQ (reference sequence).

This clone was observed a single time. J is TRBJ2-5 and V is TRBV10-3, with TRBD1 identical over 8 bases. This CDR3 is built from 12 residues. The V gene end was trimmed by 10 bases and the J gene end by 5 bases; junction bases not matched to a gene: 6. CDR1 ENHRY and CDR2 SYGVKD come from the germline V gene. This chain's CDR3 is CATWTGSETQYF. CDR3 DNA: TGTGCCACCTGGACAGGGTCCGAGACCCAGTACTTC.

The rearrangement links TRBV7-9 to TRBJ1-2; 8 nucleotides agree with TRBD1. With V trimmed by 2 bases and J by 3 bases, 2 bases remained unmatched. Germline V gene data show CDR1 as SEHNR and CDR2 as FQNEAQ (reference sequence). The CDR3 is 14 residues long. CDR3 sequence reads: CASSLTGQDYGYTF. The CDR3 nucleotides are TGTGCCAGCAGCTTAACGGGACAGGACTATGGCTACACCTTC.

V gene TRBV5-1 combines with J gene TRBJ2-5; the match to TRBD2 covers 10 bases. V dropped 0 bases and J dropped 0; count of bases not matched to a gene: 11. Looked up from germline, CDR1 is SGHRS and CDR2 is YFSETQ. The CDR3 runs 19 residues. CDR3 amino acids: CASSLEGGTSGKYQETQYF. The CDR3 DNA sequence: TGCGCCAGCAGCTTGGAGGGGGGAACTAGCGGGAAGTACCAAGAGACCCAGTACTTC.

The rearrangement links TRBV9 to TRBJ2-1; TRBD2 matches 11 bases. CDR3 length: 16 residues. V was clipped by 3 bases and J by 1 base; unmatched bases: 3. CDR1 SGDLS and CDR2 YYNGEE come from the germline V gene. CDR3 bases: TGTGCCAGCAGCGGTACTAGCGGGGGTTCCTACAATGAGCAGTTCTTC. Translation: CASSGTSGGSYNEQFF.

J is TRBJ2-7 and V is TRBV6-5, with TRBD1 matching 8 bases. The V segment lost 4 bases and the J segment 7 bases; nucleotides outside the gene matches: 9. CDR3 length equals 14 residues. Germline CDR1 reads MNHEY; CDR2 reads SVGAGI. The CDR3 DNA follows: TGTGCCAGCAGTTCCGGACAGGGCCCCAGGGAGCAGTACTTC. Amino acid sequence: CASSSGQGPREQYF.

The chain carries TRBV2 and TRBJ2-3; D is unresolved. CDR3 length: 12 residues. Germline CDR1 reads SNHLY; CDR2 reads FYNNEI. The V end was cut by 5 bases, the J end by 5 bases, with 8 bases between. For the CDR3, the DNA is TGTGCCAGCAGTTCACTCCAAGATACGCAGTATTTT. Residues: CASSSLQDTQYF.

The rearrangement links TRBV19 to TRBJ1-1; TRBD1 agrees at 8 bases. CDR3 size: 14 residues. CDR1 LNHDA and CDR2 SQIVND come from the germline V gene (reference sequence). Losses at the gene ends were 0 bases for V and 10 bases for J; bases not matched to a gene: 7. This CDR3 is CASSIERQGSGAFF. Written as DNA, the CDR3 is TGTGCCAGTAGTATAGAAAGACAGGGGTCGGGAGCTTTCTTT.

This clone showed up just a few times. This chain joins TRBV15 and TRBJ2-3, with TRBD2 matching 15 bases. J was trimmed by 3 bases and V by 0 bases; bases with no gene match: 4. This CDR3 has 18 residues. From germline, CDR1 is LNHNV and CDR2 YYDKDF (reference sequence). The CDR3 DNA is TGTGCCACCAGCAGAGATCGGGGACTAGCGGGAGGTACAGATACGCAGTATTTT. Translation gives CATSRDRGLAGGTDTQYF.